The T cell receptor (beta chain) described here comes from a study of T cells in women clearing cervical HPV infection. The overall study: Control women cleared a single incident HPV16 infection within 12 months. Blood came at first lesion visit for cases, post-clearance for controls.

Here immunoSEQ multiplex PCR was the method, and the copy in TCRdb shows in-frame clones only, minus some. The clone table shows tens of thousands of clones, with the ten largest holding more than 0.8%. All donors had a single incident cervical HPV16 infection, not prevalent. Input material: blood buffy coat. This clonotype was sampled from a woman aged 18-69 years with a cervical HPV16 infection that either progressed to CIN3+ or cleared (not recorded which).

The covered CDR3 bases are TGCGCCAGCTGTGTCGGACAGGGAAGCACAGATACG. Protein product: CASCVGQGSTDT. The whole CDR3 protein is CASCVGQGSTDTQYF. The chain couples TRBV10-2 to TRBJ2-3; 8 bases match TRBD1. Sequencing ends 3 residues short of the CDR3 end; the germline J gene provides the rest. This CDR3 is 15 amino acids long. J lost 0 bases, V lost 8 bases, and 7 bases had no gene match. Germline CDR1 and CDR2: WSHSY and SAAADI.